This TCR beta chain was recovered during a study of blood T cell repertoires in COVID-19. CDR1 and CDR2 (germline): MNHEY, SMNVEV (reference sequence). V gave up 0 bases and J gave up 5 bases, with 14 bases separating them. The CDR3 loop spans 16 amino acids. Which cohort a participant joined came from the clinical history participants gave. The authors' processing: Quantification of nucleated cells was approximated via reference gene primer amplification. Only in-frame clones appear in the TCRdb table, and some are missing; sequencing was by immunoSEQ multiplex PCR. From that table come the V and J calls and clone size; the DNA was used to work out D and trimming. The table shows over 200,000 clones, with under 90% occurring only once.

The sequence was obtained from a man aged 60 to 75 who had recovered from COVID-19. The sample consisted of PBMCs or T cells enriched from blood (not recorded which). V gene TRBV27 combines with J gene TRBJ1-5; tentative D call: TRBD1 (5 bases). The CDR3 nucleotides read TGTGCCAGCAGTTTATCCTACAGGTTCGGGCATCAGCCCCAGCATTTT. Encoded protein: CASSLSYRFGHQPQHF.